A single count supports the clone carrying this T cell receptor beta chain. Its antigen remains unidentified. The data derive from a study of shared clonotypes between healthy human individuals. In the study overall: Ranging from 18 to 49 in age, donors were a couple of women and a few men. Notes on the study in general: At large depth, rarefaction still showed sorted-subset sequencing to be incomplete.

Germline CDR1 and CDR2: MNHEY and SMNVEV (reference sequence). The CDR3 contains 14 residues. Trimming removed 3 bases at V and 4 bases at J, with 12 bases between. The repertoire was sequenced with immunoSEQ multiplex PCR; TCRdb's copy has only in-frame clones and lacks some. The table has roughly 1,500,000 clones, around 98% seen once. The TCR originated in a man aged 30 to 39 in good health. The chain is built from TRBV27 and TRBJ1-2, with a possible D match to TRBD1 (5 bases). Source material: naive CD4+ T cells sorted from blood. Described subset: CD45RA+ positively selected. The CDR3 bases are TGTGCCAGCAGTTTTGTGGCAGGGAGCTATGGCTACACCTTC. As protein: CASSFVAGSYGYTF.